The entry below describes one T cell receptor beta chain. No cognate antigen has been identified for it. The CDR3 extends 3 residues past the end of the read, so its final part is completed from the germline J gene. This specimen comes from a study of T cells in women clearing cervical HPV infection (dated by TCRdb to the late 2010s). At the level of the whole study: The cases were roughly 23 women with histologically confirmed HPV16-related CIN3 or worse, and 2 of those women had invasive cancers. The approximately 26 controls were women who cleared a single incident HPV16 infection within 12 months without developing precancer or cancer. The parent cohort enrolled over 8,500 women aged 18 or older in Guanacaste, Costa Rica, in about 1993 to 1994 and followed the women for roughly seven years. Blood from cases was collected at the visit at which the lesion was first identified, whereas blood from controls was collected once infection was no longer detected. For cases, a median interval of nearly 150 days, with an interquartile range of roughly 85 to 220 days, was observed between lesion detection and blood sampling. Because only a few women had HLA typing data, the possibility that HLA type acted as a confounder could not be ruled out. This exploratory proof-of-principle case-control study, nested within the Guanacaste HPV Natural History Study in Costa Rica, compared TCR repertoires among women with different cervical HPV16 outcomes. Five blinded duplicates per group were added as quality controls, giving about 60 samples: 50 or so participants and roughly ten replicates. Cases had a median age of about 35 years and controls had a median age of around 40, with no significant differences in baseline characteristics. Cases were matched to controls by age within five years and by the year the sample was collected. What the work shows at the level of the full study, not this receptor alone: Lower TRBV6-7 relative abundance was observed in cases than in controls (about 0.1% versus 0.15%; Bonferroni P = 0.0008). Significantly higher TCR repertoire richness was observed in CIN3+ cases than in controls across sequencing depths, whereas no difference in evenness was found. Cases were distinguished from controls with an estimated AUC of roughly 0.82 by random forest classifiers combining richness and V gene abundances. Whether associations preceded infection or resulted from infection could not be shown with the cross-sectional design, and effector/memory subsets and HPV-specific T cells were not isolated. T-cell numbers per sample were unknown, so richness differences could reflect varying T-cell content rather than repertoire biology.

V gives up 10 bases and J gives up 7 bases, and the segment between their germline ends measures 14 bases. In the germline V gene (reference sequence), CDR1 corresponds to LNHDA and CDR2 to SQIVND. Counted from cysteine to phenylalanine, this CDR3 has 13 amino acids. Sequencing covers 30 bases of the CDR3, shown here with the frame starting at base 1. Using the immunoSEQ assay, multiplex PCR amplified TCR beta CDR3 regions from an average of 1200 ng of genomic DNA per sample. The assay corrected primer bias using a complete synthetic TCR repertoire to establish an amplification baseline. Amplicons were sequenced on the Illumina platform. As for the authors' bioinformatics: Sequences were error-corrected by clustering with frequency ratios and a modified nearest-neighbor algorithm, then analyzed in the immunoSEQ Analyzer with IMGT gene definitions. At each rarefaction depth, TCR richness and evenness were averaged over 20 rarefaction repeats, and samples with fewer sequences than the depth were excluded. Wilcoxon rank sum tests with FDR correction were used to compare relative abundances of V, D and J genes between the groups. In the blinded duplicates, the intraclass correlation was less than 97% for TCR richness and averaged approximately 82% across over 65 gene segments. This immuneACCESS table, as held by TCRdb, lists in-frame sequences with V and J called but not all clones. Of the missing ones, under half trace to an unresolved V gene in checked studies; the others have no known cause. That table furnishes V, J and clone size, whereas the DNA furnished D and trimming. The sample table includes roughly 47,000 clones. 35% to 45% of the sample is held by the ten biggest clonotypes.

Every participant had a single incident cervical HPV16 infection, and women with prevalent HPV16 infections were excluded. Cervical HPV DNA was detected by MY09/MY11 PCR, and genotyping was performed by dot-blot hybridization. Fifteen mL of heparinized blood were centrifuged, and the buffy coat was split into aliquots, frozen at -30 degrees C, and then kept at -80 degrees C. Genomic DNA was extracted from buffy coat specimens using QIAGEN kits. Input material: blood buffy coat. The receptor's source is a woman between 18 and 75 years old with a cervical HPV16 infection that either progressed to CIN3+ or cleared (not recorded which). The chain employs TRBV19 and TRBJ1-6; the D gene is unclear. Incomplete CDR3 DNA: TGTGCCACCACTTACAGTGCCAATTCACCC. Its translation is CATTYSANSP. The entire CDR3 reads CATTYSANSPLHF.